Listed below are T cell receptor beta chains from one sample, sequenced in a study of cytomegalovirus exposure and HLA in healthy donors. Measured with immunoSEQ multiplex PCR; TCRdb has only the in-frame clones, and not every one. The sample shows around 300,000 clones, approximately 90% of them seen only once. The sample was PBMCs. The receptors derive from a woman in her twenties or thirties in good health and CMV-seropositive. The CDR3 runs from the conserved cysteine through the conserved F or W. The order of the fields is V gene, J gene, CDR3 protein.

V: TRBV12-5
J: TRBJ2-1
CDR3: CASGRTGTGNHEQFF

V: TRBV27
J: TRBJ1-4
CDR3: CASSFRRGNEKLFF

V: TRBV9
J: TRBJ1-1
CDR3: CASSATPERAGQIEAFF

V: TRBV28
J: TRBJ1-4
CDR3: CASILGDRDGKLFF

V: TRBV13
J: TRBJ1-5
CDR3: CASSPGRRINQPQHF

V: TRBV10-3
J: TRBJ2-7
CDR3: CAISDGGDEQYF

V: TRBV1
J: TRBJ1-3
CDR3: CTSSSGDPRGLHGNTIYF

V: TRBV2
J: TRBJ2-3
CDR3: CASRGGMVGLRSDTQYF

V: TRBV10-3
J: TRBJ1-2
CDR3: CAIGTGNYGYTF

V: TRBV7-9
J: TRBJ2-7
CDR3: CASSPSGRSTYEQYF

V: TRBV5-3
J: TRBJ1-6
CDR3: CARSPGQGTSPLHF

V: TRBV10-3
J: TRBJ2-5
CDR3: CAISELTGIRETQYF

V: TRBV7-2
J: TRBJ2-7
CDR3: CASSFGGSYEQYF

V: TRBV7-2
J: TRBJ2-3
CDR3: CASSPGLGSDTQYF

V: TRBV5-6
J: TRBJ1-2
CDR3: CASSPTASYGYTF

V: TRBV6-5
J: TRBJ1-2
CDR3: CASTAGPYGYTF

V: TRBV15
J: TRBJ1-4
CDR3: CATSEGRPSEKLFF

V: TRBV27
J: TRBJ2-3
CDR3: CASSFRRTSGRDGTDTQYF

V: TRBV28
J: TRBJ1-2
CDR3: CASSSMDYGYTF

V: TRBV29-1
J: TRBJ2-2
CDR3: CSVVGVPGATGELFF

V: TRBV30
J: TRBJ2-3
CDR3: CARKGGDRADTQYF

V: TRBV30
J: TRBJ2-3
CDR3: CAWMSGIGTDTQYF

V: TRBV28
J: TRBJ2-2
CDR3: CASRQGQNTGELFF

V: TRBV4-3
J: TRBJ2-7
CDR3: CASSQKHGASSEQYF

V: TRBV13
J: TRBJ2-1
CDR3: CASSSSGRGDNEQFF

V: TRBV5-5
J: TRBJ2-7
CDR3: CASSLWQGSYEQYF

V: TRBV29-1
J: TRBJ2-7
CDR3: CSVETTAETYEQYF